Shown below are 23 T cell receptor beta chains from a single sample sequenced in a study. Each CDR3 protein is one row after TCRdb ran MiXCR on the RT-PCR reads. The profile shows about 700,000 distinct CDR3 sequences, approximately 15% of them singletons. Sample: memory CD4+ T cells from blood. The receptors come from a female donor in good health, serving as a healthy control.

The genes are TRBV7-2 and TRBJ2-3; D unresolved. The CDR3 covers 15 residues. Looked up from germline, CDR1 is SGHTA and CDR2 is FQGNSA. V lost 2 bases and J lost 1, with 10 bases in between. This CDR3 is CASSLFHSRTDTQYF. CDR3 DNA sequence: TGTGCCAGCAGCTTATTCCACTCCCGCACAGATACGCAGTATTTT.

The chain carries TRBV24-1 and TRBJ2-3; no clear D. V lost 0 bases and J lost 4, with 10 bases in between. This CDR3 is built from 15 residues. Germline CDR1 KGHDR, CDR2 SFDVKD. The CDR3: CATSDLQSSSDTQYF. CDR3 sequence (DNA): TGTGCCACCAGTGATTTGCAAAGCTCATCAGATACGCAGTATTTT.

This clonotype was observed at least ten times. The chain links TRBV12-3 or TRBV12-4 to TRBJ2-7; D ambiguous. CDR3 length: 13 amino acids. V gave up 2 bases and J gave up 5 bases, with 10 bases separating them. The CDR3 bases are TGTGCCAGCAGTTTATATCCCGATAACGAGCAGTACTTC. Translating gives CASSLYPDNEQYF.

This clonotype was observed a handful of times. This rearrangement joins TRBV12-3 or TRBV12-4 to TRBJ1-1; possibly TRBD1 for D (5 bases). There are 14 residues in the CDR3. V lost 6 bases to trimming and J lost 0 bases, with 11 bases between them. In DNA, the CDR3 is TGTGCCAGCAGCCTCAGGGACTTGAACACTGAAGCTTTCTTT. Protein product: CASSLRDLNTEAFF.

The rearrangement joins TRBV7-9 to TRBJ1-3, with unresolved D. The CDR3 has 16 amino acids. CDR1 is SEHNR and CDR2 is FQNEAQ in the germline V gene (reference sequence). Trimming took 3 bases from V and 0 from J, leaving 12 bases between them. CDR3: CASSFTDVLSGNTIYF. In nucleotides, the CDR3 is TGTGCCAGCAGCTTTACGGACGTCCTCTCTGGAAACACCATATATTTT.

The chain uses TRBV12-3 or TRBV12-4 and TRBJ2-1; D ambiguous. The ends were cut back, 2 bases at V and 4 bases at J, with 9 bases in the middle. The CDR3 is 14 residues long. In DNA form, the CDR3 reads TGTGCCAGCAGTTTACACTATACATACAATGAGCAGTTCTTC. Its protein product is CASSLHYTYNEQFF.

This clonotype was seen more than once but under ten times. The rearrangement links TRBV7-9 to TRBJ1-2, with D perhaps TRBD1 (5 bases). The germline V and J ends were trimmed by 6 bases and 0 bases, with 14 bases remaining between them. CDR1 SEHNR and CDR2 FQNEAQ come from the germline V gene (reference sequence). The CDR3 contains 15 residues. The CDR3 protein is CASSAGPPSNYGYTF. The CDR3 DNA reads TGTGCCAGCAGTGCGGGACCGCCGTCTAACTATGGCTACACCTTC.

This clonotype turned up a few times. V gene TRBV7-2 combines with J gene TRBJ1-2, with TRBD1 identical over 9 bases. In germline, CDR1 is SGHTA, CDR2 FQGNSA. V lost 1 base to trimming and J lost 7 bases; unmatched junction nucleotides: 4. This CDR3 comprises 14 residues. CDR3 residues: CASSLGQGEVGYTF. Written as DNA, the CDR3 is TGTGCCAGCAGCTTAGGACAGGGGGAGGTTGGCTACACCTTC.

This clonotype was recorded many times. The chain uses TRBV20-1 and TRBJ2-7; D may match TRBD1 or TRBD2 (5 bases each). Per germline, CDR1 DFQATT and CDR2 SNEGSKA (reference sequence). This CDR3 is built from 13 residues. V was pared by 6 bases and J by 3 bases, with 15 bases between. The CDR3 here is CSASGTPIYEQYF. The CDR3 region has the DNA TGCAGTGCCTCCGGGACCCCAATCTACGAGCAGTACTTC.

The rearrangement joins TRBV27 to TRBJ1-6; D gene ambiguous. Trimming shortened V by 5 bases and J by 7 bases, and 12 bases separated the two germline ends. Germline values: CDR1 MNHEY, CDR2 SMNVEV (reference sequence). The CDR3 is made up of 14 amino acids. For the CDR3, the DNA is TGTGCCAGCAGTCCGCGGACGGGAAATTCACCCCTCCACTTT. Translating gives CASSPRTGNSPLHF.

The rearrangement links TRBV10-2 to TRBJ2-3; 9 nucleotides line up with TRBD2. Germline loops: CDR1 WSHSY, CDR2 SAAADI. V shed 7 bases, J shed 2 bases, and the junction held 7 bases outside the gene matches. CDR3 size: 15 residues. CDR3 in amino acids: CASTSTSGDTDTQYF. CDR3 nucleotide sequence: TGCGCCAGCACATCGACTAGCGGAGACACAGATACGCAGTATTTT.

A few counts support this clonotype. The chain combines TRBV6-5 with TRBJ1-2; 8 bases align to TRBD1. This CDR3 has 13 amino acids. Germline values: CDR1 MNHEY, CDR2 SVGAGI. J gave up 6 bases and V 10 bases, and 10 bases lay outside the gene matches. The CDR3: CATPDREINGYTF. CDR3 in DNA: TGTGCCACCCCGGACAGGGAGATTAATGGCTACACCTTC.

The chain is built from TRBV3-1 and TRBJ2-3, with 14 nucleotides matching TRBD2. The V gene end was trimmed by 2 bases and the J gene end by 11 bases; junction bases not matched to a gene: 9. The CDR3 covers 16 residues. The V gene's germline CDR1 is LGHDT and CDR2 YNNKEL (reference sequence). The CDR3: CASSQLTSGGGSKQYF. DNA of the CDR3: TGTGCCAGCAGCCAACTGACTAGCGGGGGGGGAAGTAAGCAGTATTTT.

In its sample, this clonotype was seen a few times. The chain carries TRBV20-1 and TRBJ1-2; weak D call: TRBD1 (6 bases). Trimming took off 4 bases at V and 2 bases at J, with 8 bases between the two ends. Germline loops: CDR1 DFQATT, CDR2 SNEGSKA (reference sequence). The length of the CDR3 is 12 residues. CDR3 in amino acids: CSATQGNYGYTF. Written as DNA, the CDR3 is TGCAGTGCTACTCAGGGGAACTATGGCTACACCTTC.

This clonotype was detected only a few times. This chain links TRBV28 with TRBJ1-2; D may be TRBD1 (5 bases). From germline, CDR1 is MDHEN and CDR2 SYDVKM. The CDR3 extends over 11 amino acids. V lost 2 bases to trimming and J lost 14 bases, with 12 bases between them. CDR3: CASSLGRVRTF. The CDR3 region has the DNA TGTGCCAGCAGTTTAGGCAGGGTGAGAACCTTC.

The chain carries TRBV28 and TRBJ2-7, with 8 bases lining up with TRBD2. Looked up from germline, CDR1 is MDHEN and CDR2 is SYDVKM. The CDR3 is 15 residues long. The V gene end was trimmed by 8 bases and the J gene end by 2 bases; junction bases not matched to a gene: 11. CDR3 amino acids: CASGDGGAATYEQYF. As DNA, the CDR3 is TGTGCCAGCGGGGACGGGGGGGCAGCGACCTACGAGCAGTACTTC.

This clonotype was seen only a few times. CDR3 nucleotides: TGTGCCAGCAGTTTAGGTTTCGGACAGGGGGGTGGCTACACCTTC. This encodes CASSLGFGQGGGYTF. J is TRBJ1-2 and V is TRBV12-3 or TRBV12-4; TRBD1 aligns across 10 bases. This CDR3 comprises 15 residues. V lost 1 base to trimming and J lost 7 bases; unmatched junction nucleotides: 6.

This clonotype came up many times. Written as DNA, the CDR3 is TGCAGTGCTTGGGACGGCCAAGAGACCCAGTACTTC. Translated: CSAWDGQETQYF. J is TRBJ2-5 and V is TRBV20-1; D might be TRBD1 or TRBD2, each matching 5 bases. The CDR3 extends over 12 amino acids. The ends were cut back, 5 bases at V and 1 base at J, with 8 bases in the middle. From germline, CDR1 is DFQATT and CDR2 SNEGSKA (reference sequence).

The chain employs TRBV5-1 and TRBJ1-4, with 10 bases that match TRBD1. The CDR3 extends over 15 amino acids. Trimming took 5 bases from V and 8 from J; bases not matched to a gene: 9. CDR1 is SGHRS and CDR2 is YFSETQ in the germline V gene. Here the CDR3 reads CASRTGGAVDEKLFF. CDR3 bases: TGCGCCAGCAGGACAGGGGGCGCGGTTGACGAAAAACTGTTTTTT. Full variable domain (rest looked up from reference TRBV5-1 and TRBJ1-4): KAGVTQTPRYLIKTRGQQVTLSCSPISGHRSVSWYQQTPGQGLQFLFEYFSETQRNKGNFPGRFSGRQFSNSRSEMNVSTLELGDSALYLCASRTGGAVDEKLFFGSGTQLSVL.

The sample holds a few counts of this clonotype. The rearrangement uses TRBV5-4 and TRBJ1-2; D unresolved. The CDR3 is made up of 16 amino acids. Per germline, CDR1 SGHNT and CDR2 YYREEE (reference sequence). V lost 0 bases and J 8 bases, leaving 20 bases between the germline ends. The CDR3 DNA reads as TGTGCCAGCAGCTTGGTTGTCTCAGTAAGGTCGGGCGGCTACACCTTC. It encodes CASSLVVSVRSGGYTF.

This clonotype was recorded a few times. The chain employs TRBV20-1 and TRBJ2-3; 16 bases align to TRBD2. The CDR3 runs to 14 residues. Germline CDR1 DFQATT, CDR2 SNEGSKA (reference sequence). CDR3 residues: CRGLAGGDTDTQYF. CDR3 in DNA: TGCAGGGGACTAGCGGGGGGGGACACGGATACGCAGTATTTT.

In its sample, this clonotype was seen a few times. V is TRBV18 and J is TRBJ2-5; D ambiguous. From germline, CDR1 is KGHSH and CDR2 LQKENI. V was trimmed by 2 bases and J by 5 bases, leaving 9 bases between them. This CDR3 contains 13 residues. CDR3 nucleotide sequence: TGTGCCAGCTCACCAGTATTTACGGAGACCCAGTACTTC. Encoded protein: CASSPVFTETQYF.

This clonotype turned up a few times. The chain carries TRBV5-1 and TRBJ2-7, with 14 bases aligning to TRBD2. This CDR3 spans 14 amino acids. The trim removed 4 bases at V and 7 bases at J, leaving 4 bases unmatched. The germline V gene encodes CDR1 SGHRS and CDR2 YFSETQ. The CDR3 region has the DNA TGCGCCAGCAGCCCGGGACTAGCGGGGGTAGAGCAGTACTTC. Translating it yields CASSPGLAGVEQYF.